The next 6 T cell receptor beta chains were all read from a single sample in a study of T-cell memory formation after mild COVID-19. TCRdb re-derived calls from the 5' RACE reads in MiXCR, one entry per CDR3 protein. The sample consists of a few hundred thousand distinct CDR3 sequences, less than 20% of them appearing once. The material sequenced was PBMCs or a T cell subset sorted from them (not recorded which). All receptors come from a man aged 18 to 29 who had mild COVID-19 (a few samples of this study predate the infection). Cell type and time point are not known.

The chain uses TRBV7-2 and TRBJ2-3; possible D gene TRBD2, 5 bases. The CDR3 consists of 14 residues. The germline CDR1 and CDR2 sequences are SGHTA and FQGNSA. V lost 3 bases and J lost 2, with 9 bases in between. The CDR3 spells CASSFASYTDTQYF. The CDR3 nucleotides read TGTGCCAGCAGCTTCGCTAGCTACACAGATACGCAGTATTTT.

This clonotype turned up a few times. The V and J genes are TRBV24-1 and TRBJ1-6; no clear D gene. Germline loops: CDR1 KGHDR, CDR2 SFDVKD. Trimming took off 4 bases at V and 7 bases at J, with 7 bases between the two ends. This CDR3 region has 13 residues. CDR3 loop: CATSELWNSPLHF. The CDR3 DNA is TGTGCCACCAGTGAACTGTGGAATTCACCCCTCCACTTT.

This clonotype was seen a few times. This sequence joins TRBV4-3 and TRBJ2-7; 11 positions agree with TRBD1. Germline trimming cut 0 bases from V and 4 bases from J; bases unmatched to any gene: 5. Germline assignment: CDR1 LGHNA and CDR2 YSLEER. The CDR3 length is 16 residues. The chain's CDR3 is CASSQEKWDRGYEQYF. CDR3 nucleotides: TGCGCCAGCAGCCAAGAAAAATGGGACAGGGGGTACGAGCAGTACTTC.

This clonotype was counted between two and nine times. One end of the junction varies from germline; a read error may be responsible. The CDR3 DNA reads as TGTAGTGGGGACAGATCCAACTATGGCTACACCTTC. It yields the protein CSGDRSNYGYTF. This chain uses TRBV20-1 with TRBJ1-2; 7 bases map to TRBD1. The CDR3 length is 12 residues. Germline V gene sequence: CDR1 DFQATT, CDR2 SNEGSKA (reference sequence).

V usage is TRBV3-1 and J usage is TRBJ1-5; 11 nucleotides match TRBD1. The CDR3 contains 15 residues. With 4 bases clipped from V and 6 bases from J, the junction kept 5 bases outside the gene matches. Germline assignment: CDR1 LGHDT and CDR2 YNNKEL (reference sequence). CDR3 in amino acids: CASSLGQGASQPQHF. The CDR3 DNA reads TGTGCCAGCAGCCTTGGACAGGGGGCGTCTCAGCCCCAGCATTTT.

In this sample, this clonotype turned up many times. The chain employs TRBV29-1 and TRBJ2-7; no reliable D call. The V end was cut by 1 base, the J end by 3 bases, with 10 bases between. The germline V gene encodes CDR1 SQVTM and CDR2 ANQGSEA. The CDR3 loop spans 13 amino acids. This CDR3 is CSVEVGSYYEQYF. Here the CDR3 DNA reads TGCAGCGTTGAAGTGGGCAGCTACTACGAGCAGTACTTC.